This TCR beta chain was found in a study of control samples from healthy donors and cancer patients. Only in-frame clones appear in the TCRdb table, and some are missing; sequencing was by immunoSEQ multiplex PCR. The sample yields tens of thousands of clones, 80% to 95% seen once. CDR1 is MNHEY, CDR2 SMNVEV, per germline (reference sequence). Trimming removed 1 base from V and 3 bases from J; junction bases left unmatched: 21. The CDR3 has 21 amino acids. V is TRBV27 and J is TRBJ1-5; 7 positions match TRBD1. The clonotype comes from a woman aged 40 to 50 with lung cancer. Sequenced material: PBMCs. This CDR3 is CASSLYTPGGKGALFNQPQHF. Here the CDR3 DNA reads TGTGCCAGCAGTTTATATACCCCAGGCGGAAAGGGGGCTCTGTTCAATCAGCCCCAGCATTTT.